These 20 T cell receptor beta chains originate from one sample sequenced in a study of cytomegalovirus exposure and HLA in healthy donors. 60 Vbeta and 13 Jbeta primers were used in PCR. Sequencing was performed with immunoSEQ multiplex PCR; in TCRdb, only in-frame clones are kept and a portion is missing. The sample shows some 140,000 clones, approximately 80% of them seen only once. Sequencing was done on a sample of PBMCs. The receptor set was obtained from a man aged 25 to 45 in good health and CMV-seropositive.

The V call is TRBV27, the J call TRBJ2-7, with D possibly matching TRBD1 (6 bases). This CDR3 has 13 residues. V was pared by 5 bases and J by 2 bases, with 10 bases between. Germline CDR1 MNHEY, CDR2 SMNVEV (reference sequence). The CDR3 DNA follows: TGTGCCAGCAGTACCGGGACAACCTACGAGCAGTACTTC. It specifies CASSTGTTYEQYF.

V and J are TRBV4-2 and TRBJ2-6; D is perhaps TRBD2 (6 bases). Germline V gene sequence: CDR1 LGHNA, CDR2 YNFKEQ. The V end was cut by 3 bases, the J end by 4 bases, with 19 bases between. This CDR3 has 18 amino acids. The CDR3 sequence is CASSHAGLIATGANVLTF. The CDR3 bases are TGTGCCAGCAGCCACGCGGGACTTATCGCAACCGGGGCCAACGTCCTGACTTTC.

CDR3 coding DNA: TGCGCCAGCAGCCAAGGGACAGGTGGCGGGGAGACCCAGTACTTC. This translates into CASSQGTGGGETQYF. The chain couples TRBV4-1 to TRBJ2-5, with TRBD1 identical over 7 bases. The CDR3 length is 15 residues. V lost 1 base, J lost 5 bases, and 7 bases stayed unmatched. Per the germline V gene, CDR1 is MGHRA and CDR2 is YSYEKL.

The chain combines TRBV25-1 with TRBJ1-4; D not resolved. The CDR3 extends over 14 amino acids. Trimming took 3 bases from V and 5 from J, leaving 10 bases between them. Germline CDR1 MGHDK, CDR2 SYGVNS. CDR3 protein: CASSDQDWNEKLFF. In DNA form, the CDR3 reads TGTGCCAGCAGTGATCAGGACTGGAATGAAAAACTGTTTTTT.

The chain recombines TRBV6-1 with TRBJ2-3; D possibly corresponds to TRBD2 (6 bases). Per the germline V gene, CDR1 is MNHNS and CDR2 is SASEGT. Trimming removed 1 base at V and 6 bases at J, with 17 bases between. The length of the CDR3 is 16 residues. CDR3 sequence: CASSEDWGTSGDTQYF. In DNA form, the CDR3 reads TGTGCCAGCAGTGAAGACTGGGGGACTTCCGGGGATACGCAGTATTTT.

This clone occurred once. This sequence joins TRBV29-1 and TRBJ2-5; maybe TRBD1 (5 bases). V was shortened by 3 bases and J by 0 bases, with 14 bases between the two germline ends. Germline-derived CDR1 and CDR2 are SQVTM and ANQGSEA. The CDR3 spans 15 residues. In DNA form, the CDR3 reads TGCAGCGTTGAGTCATCCAGGGAAGACCAAGAGACCCAGTACTTC. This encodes CSVESSREDQETQYF.

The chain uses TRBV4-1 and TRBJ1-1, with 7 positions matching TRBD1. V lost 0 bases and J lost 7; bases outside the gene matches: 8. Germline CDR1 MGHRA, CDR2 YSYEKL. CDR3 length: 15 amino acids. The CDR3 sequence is CASSQDWVGQDEAFF. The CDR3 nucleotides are TGCGCCAGCAGCCAAGATTGGGTCGGACAGGATGAAGCTTTCTTT.

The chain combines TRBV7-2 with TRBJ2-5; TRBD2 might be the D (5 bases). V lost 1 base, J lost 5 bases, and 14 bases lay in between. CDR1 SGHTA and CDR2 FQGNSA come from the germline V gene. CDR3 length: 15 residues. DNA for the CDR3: TGTGCCAGCAGCTTAGTCGATGCCAGAGGGGAGACCCAGTACTTC. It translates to CASSLVDARGETQYF. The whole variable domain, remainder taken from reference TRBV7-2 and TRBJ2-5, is GAGVSQSPSNKVTEKGKDVELRCDPISGHTALYWYRQSLGQGLEFLIYFQGNSAPDKSGLPSDRFSAERTGGSVSTLTIQRTQQEDSAVYLCASSLVDARGETQYFGPGTRLLVL.

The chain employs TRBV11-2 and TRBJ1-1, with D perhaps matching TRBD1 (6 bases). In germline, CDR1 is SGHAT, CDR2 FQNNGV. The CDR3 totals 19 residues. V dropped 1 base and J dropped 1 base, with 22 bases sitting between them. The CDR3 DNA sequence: TGTGCCAGCAGCTTAGCGCAACCCCTTTCACAGGGAACGAACACTGAAGCTTTCTTT. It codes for CASSLAQPLSQGTNTEAFF.

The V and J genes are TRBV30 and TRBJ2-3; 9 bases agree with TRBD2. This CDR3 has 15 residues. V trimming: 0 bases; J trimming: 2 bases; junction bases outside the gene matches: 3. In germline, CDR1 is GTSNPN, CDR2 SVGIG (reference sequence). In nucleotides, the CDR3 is TGTGCCTGGAGTGTTTCTAGCGGGGCCACAGATACGCAGTATTTT. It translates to CAWSVSSGATDTQYF.

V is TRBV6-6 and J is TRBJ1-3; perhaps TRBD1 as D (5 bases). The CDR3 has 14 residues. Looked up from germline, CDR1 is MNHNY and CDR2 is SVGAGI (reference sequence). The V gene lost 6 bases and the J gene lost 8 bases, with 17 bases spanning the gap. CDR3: CASRKGLGPDTIYF. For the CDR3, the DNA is TGTGCCAGCAGGAAAGGGTTGGGGCCGGACACCATATATTTT.

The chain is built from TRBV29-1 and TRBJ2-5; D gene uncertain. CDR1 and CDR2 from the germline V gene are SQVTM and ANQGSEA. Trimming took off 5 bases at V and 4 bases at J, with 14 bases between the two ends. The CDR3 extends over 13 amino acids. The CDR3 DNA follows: TGCAGCGTTCAACTCTTCTACCCAGAGACCCAGTACTTC. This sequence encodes CSVQLFYPETQYF.

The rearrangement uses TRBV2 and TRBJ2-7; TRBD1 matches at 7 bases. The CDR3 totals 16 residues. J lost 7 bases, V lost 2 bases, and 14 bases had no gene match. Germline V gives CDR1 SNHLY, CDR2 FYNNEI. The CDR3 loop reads CASSESTGTGAWEQYF. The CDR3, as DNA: TGTGCCAGCAGTGAAAGTACGGGTACAGGGGCTTGGGAGCAGTACTTC.

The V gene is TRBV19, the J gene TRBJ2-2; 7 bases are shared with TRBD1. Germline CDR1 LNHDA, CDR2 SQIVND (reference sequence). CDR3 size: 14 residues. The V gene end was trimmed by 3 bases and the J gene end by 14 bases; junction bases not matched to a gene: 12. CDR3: CASSMPADRVRLFF. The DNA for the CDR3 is TGTGCCAGTAGTATGCCGGCAGACAGGGTTCGACTGTTTTTT.

CDR3 nucleotides: TGTGCCAGCAGTTTAAGGCAGGGCGGGAGTTCCAAAAACATTCAGTACTTC. Translation: CASSLRQGGSSKNIQYF. The V and J genes are TRBV27 and TRBJ2-4; TRBD2 agrees at 7 bases. The ends lost 2 bases at V and 2 bases at J; junction bases unmatched: 9. The CDR3 is 17 residues long. Germline loops: CDR1 MNHEY, CDR2 SMNVEV (reference sequence).

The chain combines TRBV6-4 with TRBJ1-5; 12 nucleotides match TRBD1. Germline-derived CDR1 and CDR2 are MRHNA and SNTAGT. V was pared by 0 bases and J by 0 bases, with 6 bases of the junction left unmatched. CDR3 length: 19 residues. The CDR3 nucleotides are TGTGCCAGCAGTGACTCGAGGGACAGGGGGCCTGCTAGCAATCAGCCCCAGCATTTT. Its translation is CASSDSRDRGPASNQPQHF.

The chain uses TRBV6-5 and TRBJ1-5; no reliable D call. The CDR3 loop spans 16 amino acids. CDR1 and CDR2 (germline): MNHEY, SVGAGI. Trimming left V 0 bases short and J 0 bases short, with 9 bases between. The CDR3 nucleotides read TGTGCCAGCAGTTACTCGAGGGCTAATAGCAATCAGCCCCAGCATTTT. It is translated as CASSYSRANSNQPQHF.

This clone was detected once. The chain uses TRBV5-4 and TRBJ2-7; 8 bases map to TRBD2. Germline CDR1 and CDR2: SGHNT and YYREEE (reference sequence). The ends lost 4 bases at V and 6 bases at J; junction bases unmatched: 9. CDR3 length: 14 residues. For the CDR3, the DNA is TGTGCCAGCAGCCAAGCGGGAGCCCGAGGCGAGCAGTACTTC. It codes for CASSQAGARGEQYF.

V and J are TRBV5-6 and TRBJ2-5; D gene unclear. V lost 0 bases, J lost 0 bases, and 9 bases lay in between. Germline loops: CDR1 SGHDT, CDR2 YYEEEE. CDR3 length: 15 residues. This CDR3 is CASSLGLRNQETQYF. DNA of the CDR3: TGTGCCAGCAGCTTGGGGTTGCGAAACCAAGAGACCCAGTACTTC.

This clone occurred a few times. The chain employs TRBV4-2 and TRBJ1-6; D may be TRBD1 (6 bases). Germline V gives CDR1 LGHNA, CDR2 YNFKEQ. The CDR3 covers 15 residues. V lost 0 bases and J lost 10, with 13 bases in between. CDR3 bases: TGTGCCAGCAGCCAAGATTACAGGGTTGGCTCACCCCTCCACTTT. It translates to CASSQDYRVGSPLHF.